The source of this T cell receptor (beta chain) is a study of T cells after yellow fever vaccination. This clonotype has only a few counts. TCRdb itself ran the 5' RACE reads through MiXCR, one entry per CDR3 protein. The profile covers about 340,000 distinct CDR3 sequences, with roughly 4.3% appearing a single time and around 24% taken by the ten largest. CDR1 and CDR2 (germline): SGHVS, FNYEAQ. The V end was cut by 5 bases, the J end by 4 bases, with 8 bases between. The CDR3 extends over 12 amino acids. The receptor's source is a man between 18 and 35 years old who received the YFV17D yellow fever vaccine. Sequences were derived from PBMCs, sampled 5 days after the yellow fever booster vaccination. This chain links TRBV7-6 with TRBJ2-5; D not resolved. CDR3 coding DNA: TGTGCCAGCAGCCCCTACACAGAGACCCAGTACTTC. Translating gives CASSPYTETQYF.